This is a list of T cell receptor beta chains from one sample in a study of T cell responses to AZD1222 COVID-19 vaccine. Using immunoSEQ multiplex PCR, the repertoire was profiled, and TCRdb retains in-frame clones only, with some absent. Seen here are 130,000 to 150,000 clones, 91% observed once, and the top ten hold 1.4%. The sample consisted of peripheral blood, taken on day 0 of AZD1222 vaccination. The receptors originated from an adult in good health. Each CDR3 is given without its conserved first and last residue. The order of the fields is CDR3 protein, CDR3 length, J gene, V gene, D gene. The D gene is left open where the match is weak.

cdr3_aa: ASSQKWARGSYEQY
cdr3_length: 14
j_call: TRBJ2-7
v_call: TRBV2
d_call: .

cdr3_aa: SVAGTGTNEKLF
cdr3_length: 12
j_call: TRBJ1-4
v_call: TRBV29-1
d_call: .

cdr3_aa: ASSSGTGSYEQY
cdr3_length: 12
j_call: TRBJ2-7
v_call: TRBV5-6
d_call: .

cdr3_aa: ASRRDRVEPQH
cdr3_length: 11
j_call: TRBJ1-5
v_call: TRBV6-6
d_call: TRBD1

cdr3_aa: ASSQVFTYQETQY
cdr3_length: 13
j_call: TRBJ2-5
v_call: TRBV4-3
d_call: .

cdr3_aa: ASSPSGGADTGELF
cdr3_length: 14
j_call: TRBJ2-2
v_call: TRBV18
d_call: TRBD2

cdr3_aa: ASTVASGNTGELF
cdr3_length: 13
j_call: TRBJ2-2
v_call: TRBV3-1/TRBV3-2
d_call: TRBD2

cdr3_aa: ASSIKAGGPRSYEQY
cdr3_length: 15
j_call: TRBJ2-7
v_call: TRBV19
d_call: .

cdr3_aa: ASSPARVTHLRDTEAF
cdr3_length: 16
j_call: TRBJ1-1
v_call: TRBV7-8
d_call: .

cdr3_aa: ASSRPTGEIYEQY
cdr3_length: 13
j_call: TRBJ2-7
v_call: TRBV11-3
d_call: TRBD1

cdr3_aa: ASSSTPGQTLNTGELF
cdr3_length: 16
j_call: TRBJ2-2
v_call: TRBV6-2/TRBV6-3
d_call: TRBD1

cdr3_aa: ASSGEQRPTDTQY
cdr3_length: 13
j_call: TRBJ2-3
v_call: TRBV5-1
d_call: .

cdr3_aa: ASSQDWKGDTQY
cdr3_length: 12
j_call: TRBJ2-3
v_call: TRBV4-2
d_call: .

cdr3_aa: ASSRTGGRDTQY
cdr3_length: 12
j_call: TRBJ2-3
v_call: TRBV18
d_call: .

cdr3_aa: ASSIARRAGYNEQF
cdr3_length: 14
j_call: TRBJ2-1
v_call: TRBV19
d_call: .

cdr3_aa: ASTPGGKPEAF
cdr3_length: 11
j_call: TRBJ1-1
v_call: TRBV5-6
d_call: .

cdr3_aa: AISGQPDQPQH
cdr3_length: 11
j_call: TRBJ1-5
v_call: TRBV10-3
d_call: .

cdr3_aa: ASSLITSGTSEQF
cdr3_length: 13
j_call: TRBJ2-1
v_call: TRBV5-1
d_call: TRBD2

cdr3_aa: ASSLGGGQRNEQF
cdr3_length: 13
j_call: TRBJ2-1
v_call: TRBV7-3
d_call: TRBD2

cdr3_aa: ASSPPIGSGANVLT
cdr3_length: 14
j_call: TRBJ2-6
v_call: TRBV7-7
d_call: .

cdr3_aa: ASRDGQGPRGAEAF
cdr3_length: 14
j_call: TRBJ1-1
v_call: TRBV27
d_call: TRBD1

cdr3_aa: ASSQERAGEAF
cdr3_length: 11
j_call: TRBJ1-1
v_call: TRBV4-1
d_call: .

cdr3_aa: ASSHRENEQF
cdr3_length: 10
j_call: TRBJ2-1
v_call: TRBV9
d_call: .

cdr3_aa: ASTPGGSGRSWGYT
cdr3_length: 14
j_call: TRBJ1-2
v_call: TRBV19
d_call: .

cdr3_aa: ASSDRAGANVLT
cdr3_length: 12
j_call: TRBJ2-6
v_call: TRBV6-5
d_call: TRBD1

cdr3_aa: ASSEISLRAHEQY
cdr3_length: 13
j_call: TRBJ2-7
v_call: TRBV6-1
d_call: .

cdr3_aa: ASSPPRGRAGELF
cdr3_length: 13
j_call: TRBJ2-2
v_call: TRBV5-4
d_call: .

cdr3_aa: ARSKATVNYEQY
cdr3_length: 12
j_call: TRBJ2-7
v_call: TRBV5-3
d_call: .

cdr3_aa: ASSSLDRGPHEQY
cdr3_length: 13
j_call: TRBJ2-7
v_call: TRBV7-2
d_call: TRBD1

cdr3_aa: ASSQSLRRGTLIETYEQY
cdr3_length: 18
j_call: TRBJ2-7
v_call: TRBV11-3
d_call: .

cdr3_aa: AMNYRETGELF
cdr3_length: 11
j_call: TRBJ2-2
v_call: TRBV10-3
d_call: .

cdr3_aa: ASSLDPGHLYGYT
cdr3_length: 13
j_call: TRBJ1-2
v_call: TRBV7-9
d_call: .

cdr3_aa: ASSIGLAGIQETQY
cdr3_length: 14
j_call: TRBJ2-5
v_call: TRBV19
d_call: TRBD2

cdr3_aa: ASSPRVGGGYT
cdr3_length: 11
j_call: TRBJ1-2
v_call: TRBV12-3/TRBV12-4
d_call: .

cdr3_aa: ASMWDRNYEQY
cdr3_length: 11
j_call: TRBJ2-7
v_call: TRBV6-5
d_call: TRBD1

cdr3_aa: ASGLDAFNEQF
cdr3_length: 11
j_call: TRBJ2-1
v_call: TRBV5-1
d_call: TRBD2

cdr3_aa: ASSPNRGQETQY
cdr3_length: 12
j_call: TRBJ2-5
v_call: TRBV13
d_call: .

cdr3_aa: ASSQIFRDRGTQAGGYT
cdr3_length: 17
j_call: TRBJ1-2
v_call: TRBV18
d_call: TRBD1

cdr3_aa: ASSPSEVTMNTEAF
cdr3_length: 14
j_call: TRBJ1-1
v_call: TRBV7-9
d_call: .

cdr3_aa: ASSHTPTKEKLF
cdr3_length: 12
j_call: TRBJ1-4
v_call: TRBV5-1
d_call: .

cdr3_aa: ASSFGQGETQY
cdr3_length: 11
j_call: TRBJ2-5
v_call: TRBV5-1
d_call: .

cdr3_aa: ASSIDAGDGQPQH
cdr3_length: 13
j_call: TRBJ1-5
v_call: TRBV19
d_call: .

cdr3_aa: ASSSSQGPNQPQH
cdr3_length: 13
j_call: TRBJ1-5
v_call: TRBV7-6
d_call: .